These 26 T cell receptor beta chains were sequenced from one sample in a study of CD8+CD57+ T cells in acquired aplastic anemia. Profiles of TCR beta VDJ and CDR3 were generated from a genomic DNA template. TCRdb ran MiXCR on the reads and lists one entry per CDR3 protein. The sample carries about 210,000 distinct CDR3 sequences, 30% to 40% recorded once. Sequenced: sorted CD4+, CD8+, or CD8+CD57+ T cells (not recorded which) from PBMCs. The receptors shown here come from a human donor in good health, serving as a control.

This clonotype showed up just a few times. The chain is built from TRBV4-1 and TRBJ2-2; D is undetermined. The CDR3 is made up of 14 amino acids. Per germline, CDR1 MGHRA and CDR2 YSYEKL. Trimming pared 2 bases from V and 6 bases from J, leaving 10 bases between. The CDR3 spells CASSQRTGPGELFF. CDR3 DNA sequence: TGCGCCAGCAGCCAACGGACCGGACCCGGGGAGCTGTTTTTT.

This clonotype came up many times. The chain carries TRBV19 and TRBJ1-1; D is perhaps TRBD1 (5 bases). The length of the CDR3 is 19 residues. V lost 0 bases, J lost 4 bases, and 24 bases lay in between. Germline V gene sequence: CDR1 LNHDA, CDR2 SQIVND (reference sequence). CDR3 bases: TGTGCCAGTAGTATAGAGTCCGGGACGCAAGCAACCTCGCGCACTGAAGCTTTCTTT. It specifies CASSIESGTQATSRTEAFF.

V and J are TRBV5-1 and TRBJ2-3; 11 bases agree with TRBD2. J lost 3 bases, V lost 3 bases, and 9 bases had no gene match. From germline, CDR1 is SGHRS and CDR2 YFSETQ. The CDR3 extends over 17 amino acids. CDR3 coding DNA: TGCGCCAGCAGCTCACATTTAGCGGGAGGGGTGACAGATACGCAGTATTTT. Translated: CASSSHLAGGVTDTQYF.

CDR3 nucleotide sequence: TGCGCCAGCAGCTTGGATCGGGGGTTGAACACTGAAGCTTTCTTT. Translating gives CASSLDRGLNTEAFF. The chain is built from TRBV5-1 and TRBJ1-1, with a weak D call TRBD1 (5 bases). Per germline, CDR1 SGHRS and CDR2 YFSETQ. Trimming took off 0 bases at V and 0 bases at J, with 9 bases between the two ends. This CDR3 spans 15 amino acids.

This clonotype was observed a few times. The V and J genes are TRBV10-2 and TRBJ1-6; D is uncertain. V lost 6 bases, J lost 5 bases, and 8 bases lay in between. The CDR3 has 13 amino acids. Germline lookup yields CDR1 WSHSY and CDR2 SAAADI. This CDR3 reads CASRRTNNSPLHF. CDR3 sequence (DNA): TGCGCCAGCAGACGGACCAATAATTCACCCCTCCACTTT.

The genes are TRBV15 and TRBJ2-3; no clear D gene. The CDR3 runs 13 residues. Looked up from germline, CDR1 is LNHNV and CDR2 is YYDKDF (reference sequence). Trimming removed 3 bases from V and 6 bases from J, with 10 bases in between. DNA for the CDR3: TGTGCCACCAGCAGGGACCTCGGGGATACGCAGTATTTT. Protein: CATSRDLGDTQYF.

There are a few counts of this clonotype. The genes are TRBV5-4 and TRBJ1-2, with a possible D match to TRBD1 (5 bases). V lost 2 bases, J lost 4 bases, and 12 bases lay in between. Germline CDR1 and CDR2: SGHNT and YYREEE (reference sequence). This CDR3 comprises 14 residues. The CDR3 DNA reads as TGTGCCAGCAGCTTTCTTCTCCAGGGCTATGGCTACACCTTC. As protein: CASSFLLQGYGYTF.

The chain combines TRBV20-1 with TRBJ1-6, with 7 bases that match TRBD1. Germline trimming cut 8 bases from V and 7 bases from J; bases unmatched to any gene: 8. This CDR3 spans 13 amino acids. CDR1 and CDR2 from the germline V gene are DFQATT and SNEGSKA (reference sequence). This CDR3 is CSTGTATNSPLHF. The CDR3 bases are TGCAGTACCGGGACAGCTACCAATTCACCCCTCCACTTT.

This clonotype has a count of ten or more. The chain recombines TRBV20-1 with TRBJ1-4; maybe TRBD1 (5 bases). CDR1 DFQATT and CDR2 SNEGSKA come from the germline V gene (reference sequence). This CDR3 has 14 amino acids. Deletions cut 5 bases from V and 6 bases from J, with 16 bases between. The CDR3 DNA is TGCAGTGCTCGCGAGGGGCACCCCTATGAAAAACTGTTTTTT. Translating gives CSAREGHPYEKLFF.

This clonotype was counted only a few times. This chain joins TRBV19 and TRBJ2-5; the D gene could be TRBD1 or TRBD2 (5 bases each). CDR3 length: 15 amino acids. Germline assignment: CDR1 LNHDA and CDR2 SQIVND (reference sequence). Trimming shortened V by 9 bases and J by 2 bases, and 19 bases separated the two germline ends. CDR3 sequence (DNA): TGTGCCAGCTCACCGCGCAGGGAGAGTCAAGAGACCCAGTACTTC. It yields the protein CASSPRRESQETQYF.

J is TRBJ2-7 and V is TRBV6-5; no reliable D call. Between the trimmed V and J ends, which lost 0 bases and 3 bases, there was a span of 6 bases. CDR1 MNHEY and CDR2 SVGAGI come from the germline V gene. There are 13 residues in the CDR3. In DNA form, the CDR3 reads TGTGCCAGCAGTTACTCCCCCGACTACGAGCAGTACTTC. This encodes CASSYSPDYEQYF.

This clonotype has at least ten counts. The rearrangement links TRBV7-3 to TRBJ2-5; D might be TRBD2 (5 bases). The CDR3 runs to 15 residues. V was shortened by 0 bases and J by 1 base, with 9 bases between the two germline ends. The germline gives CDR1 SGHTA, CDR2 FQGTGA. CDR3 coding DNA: TGTGCCAGCAGCTTAACGCTAGCAGGCCAAGAGACCCAGTACTTC. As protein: CASSLTLAGQETQYF.

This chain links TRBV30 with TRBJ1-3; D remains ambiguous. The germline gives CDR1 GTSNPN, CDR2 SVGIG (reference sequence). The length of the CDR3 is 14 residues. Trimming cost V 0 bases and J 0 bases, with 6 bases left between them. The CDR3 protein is CAWSVLISGNTIYF. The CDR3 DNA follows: TGTGCCTGGAGTGTACTGATCTCTGGAAACACCATATATTTT.

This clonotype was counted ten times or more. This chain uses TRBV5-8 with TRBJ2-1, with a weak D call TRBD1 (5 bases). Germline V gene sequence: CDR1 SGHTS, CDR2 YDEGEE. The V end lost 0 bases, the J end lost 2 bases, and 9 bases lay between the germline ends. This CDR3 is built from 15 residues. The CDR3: CASSLVVTAYNEQFF. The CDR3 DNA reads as TGTGCCAGCAGCTTGGTTGTGACAGCCTACAATGAGCAGTTCTTC.

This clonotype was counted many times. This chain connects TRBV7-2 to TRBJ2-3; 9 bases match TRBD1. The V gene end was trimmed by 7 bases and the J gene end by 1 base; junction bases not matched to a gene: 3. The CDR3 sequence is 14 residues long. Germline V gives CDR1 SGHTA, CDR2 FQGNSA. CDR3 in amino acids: CASTRDRGTDTQYF. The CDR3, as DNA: TGTGCCAGCACGAGGGACAGGGGCACAGATACGCAGTATTTT.

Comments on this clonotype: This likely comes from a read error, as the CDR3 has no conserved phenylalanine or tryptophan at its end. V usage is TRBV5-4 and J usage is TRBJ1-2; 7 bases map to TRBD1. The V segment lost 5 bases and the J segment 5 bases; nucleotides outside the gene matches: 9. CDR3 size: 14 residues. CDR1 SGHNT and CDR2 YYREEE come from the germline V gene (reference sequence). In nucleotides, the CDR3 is TGTGCCAGCAGACCTAGGGACAGACTGTATGGCTACACCTCC. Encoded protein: CASRPRDRLYGYTS.

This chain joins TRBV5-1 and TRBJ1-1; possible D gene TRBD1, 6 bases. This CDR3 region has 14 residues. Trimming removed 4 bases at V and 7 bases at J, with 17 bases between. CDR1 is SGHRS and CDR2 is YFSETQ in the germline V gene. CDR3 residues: CASSGGGGEGEAFF. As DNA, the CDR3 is TGCGCCAGCAGCGGCGGGGGGGGCGAGGGTGAAGCTTTCTTT.

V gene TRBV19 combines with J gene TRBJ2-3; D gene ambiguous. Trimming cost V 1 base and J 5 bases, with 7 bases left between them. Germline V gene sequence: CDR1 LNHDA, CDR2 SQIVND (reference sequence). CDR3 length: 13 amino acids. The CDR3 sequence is CASSIGRKDTQYF. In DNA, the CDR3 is TGTGCCAGTAGTATAGGTAGAAAAGATACGCAGTATTTT.

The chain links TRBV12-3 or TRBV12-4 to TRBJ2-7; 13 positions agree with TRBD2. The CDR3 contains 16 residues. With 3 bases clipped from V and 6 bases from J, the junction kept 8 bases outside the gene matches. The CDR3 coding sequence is TGTGCCAGCAGTTTGTTACTAGCGGGAGGGCCAATCGAGCAGTACTTC. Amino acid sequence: CASSLLLAGGPIEQYF.

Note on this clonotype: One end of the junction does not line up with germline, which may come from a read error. The CDR3: CASSLAPRIEDHF. The CDR3 nucleotides are TGTGCCAGCAGCTTAGCGCCTCGAATTGAGGATCACTTC. V and J are TRBV7-3 and TRBJ2-7, with no clear D. Germline values: CDR1 SGHTA, CDR2 FQGTGA. This CDR3 contains 13 residues.

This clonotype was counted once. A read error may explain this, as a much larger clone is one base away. Written as DNA, the CDR3 is TGTGCCGGCAGCTTCCAAAGGGGCCAACCGGGGAACATTCAGTACTTC. Its translation is CAGSFQRGQPGNIQYF. This chain uses TRBV11-1 with TRBJ2-4; tentatively, D is TRBD1 or TRBD2 (5 bases each). This CDR3 contains 16 residues. CDR1 is SGHAT, CDR2 FQDESV, per germline (reference sequence).

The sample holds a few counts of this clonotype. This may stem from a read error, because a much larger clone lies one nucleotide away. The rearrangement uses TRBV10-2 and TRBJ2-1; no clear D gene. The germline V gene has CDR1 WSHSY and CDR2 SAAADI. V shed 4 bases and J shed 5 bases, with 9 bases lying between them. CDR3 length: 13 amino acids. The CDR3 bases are TGCGCCAGCAGTGCTAACTACAACAATGAGCAGTTCTTC. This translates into CASSANYNNEQFF.

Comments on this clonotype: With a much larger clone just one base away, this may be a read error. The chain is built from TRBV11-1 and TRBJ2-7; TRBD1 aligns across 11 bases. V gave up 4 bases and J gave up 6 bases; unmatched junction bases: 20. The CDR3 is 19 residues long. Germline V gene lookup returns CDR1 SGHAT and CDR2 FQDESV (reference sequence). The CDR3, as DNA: TGTGCCAGCAGCTCCCCCCAATTGTGGACAGGGGGCGCGACTACCGAGCAGTACTTC. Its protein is CASSSPQLWTGGATTEQYF.

CDR3 loop: CASSPQGLGQPQHF. CDR3 nucleotide sequence: TGTGCCAGCAGCCCACAGGGGTTAGGGCAGCCCCAGCATTTT. This chain uses TRBV7-2 with TRBJ1-5; 7 nucleotides align to TRBD1. Germline loops: CDR1 SGHTA, CDR2 FQGNSA. The CDR3 runs 14 residues. The J segment lost 7 bases and the V segment lost 5 bases, leaving 8 bases of the junction unmatched.

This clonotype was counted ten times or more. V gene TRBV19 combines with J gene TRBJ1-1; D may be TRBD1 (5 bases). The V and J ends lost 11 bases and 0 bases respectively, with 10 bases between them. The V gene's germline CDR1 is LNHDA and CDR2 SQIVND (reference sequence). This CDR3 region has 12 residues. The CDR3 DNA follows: TGTGCCCTACGGGGGGTGAACACTGAAGCTTTCTTT. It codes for CALRGVNTEAFF.

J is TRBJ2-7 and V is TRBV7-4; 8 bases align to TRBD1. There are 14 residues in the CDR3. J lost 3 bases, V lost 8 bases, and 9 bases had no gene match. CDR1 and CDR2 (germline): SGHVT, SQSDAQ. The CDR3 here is CASRPGTGLYEQYF. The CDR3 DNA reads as TGTGCCAGCCGCCCGGGGACAGGTCTCTACGAGCAGTACTTC.